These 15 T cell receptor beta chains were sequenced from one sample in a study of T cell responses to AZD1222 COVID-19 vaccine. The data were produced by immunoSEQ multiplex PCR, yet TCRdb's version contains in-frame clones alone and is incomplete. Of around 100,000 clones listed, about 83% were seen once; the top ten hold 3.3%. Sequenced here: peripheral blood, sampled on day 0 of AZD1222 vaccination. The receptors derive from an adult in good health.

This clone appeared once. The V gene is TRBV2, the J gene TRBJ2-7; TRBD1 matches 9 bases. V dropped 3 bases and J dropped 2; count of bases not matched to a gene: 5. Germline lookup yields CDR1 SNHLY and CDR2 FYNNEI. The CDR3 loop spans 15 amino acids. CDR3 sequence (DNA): TGTGCCAGCAGTGAGCGGGACAGGGCTCCCTACGAGCAGTACTTC. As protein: CASSERDRAPYEQYF.

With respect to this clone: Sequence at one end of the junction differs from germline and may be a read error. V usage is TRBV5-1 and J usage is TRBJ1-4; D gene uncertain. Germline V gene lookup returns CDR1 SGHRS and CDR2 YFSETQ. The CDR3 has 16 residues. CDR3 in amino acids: CASSLGRIATNEKLFF. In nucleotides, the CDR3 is TGCGCCAGCAGTTTGGGGAGGATTGCAACTAATGAAAAACTGTTTTTT.

The CDR3 reads CASSGGTSSYNSPLHF. DNA for the CDR3: TGTGCCAGTAGTGGAGGCACGAGCTCCTATAATTCACCCCTCCACTTT. The chain employs TRBV19 and TRBJ1-6; D gene ambiguous. The V gene's germline CDR1 is LNHDA and CDR2 SQIVND (reference sequence). V was pared by 5 bases and J by 0 bases, with 11 bases between. The CDR3 runs 16 residues.

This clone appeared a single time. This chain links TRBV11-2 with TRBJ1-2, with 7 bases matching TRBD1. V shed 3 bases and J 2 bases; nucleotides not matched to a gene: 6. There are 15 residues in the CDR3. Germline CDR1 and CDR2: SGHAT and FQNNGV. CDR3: CASSLGTEANYGYTF. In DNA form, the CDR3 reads TGTGCCAGCAGCTTGGGGACAGAGGCGAACTATGGCTACACCTTC.

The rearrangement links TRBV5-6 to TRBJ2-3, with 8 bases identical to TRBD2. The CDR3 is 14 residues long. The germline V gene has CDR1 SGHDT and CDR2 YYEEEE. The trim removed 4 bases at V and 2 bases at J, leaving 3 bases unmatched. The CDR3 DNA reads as TGTGCCAGCAGCCCTGGACTAGCCACAGATACGCAGTATTTT. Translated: CASSPGLATDTQYF.

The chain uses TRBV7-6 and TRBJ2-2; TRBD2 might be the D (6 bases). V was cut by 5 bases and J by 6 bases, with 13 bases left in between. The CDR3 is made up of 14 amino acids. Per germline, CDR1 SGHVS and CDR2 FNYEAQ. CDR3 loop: CASSPSSAAGELFF. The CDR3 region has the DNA TGTGCCAGCAGCCCCTCTAGCGCTGCCGGGGAGCTGTTTTTT.

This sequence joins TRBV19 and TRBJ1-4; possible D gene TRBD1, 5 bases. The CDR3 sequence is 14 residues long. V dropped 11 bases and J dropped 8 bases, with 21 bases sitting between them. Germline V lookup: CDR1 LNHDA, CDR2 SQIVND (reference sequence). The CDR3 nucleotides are TGTGCCGTCGGAGGCGGCCAGGGCAAAGAAAAACTGTTTTTT. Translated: CAVGGGQGKEKLFF.

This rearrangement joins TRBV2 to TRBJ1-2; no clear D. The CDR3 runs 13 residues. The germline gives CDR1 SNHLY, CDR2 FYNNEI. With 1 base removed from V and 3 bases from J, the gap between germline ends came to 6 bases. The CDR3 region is CASSEEVHYGYTF. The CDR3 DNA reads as TGTGCCAGCAGTGAAGAGGTGCACTATGGCTACACCTTC.

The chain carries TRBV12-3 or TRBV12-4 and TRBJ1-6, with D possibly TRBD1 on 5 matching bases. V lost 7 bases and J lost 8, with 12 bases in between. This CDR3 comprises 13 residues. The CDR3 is CASTRDGHSPLHF. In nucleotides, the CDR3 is TGTGCCAGCACTCGGGACGGACATTCACCCCTCCACTTT.

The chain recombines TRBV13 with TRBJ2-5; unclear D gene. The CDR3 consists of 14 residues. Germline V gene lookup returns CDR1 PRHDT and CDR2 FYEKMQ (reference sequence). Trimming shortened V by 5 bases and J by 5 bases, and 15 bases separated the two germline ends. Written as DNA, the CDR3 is TGTGCCAGCAGCAAAACTGCGCACCGGGAGACCCAGTACTTC. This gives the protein CASSKTAHRETQYF.

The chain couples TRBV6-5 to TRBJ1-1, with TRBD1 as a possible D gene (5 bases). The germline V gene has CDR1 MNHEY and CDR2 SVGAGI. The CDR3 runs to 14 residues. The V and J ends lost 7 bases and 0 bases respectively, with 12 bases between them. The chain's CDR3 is CASTRELMNTEAFF. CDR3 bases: TGTGCCAGCACCAGGGAACTGATGAACACTGAAGCTTTCTTT.

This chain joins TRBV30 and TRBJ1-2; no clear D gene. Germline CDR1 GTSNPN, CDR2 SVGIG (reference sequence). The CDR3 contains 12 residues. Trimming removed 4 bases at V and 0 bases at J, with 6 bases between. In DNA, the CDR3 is TGTGCCTGGAACTTGGCTAACTATGGCTACACCTTC. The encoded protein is CAWNLANYGYTF.

The CDR3 region is CASSLSSGNSQPQHF. In DNA form, the CDR3 reads TGTGCCAGCAGTTTGTCGTCGGGAAACTCTCAGCCCCAGCATTTT. J is TRBJ1-5 and V is TRBV7-9; no clear D. Germline V CDR1 and CDR2: SEHNR, FQNEAQ (reference sequence). The CDR3 extends over 15 amino acids. Trimming removed 6 bases at V and 6 bases at J, with 18 bases between.

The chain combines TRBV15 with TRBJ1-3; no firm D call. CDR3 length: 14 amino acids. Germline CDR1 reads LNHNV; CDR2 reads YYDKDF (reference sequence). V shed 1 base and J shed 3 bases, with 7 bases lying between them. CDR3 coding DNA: TGTGCCACCAGCAGAGGGGGTCTTGGAAACACCATATATTTT. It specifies CATSRGGLGNTIYF.

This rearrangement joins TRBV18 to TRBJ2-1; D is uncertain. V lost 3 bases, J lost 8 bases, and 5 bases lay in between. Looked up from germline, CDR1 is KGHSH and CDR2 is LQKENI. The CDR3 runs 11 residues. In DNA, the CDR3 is TGTGCCAGCTCACCTAGAGATGAGCAGTTCTTC. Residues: CASSPRDEQFF.